The clone carrying this T cell receptor beta chain was picked up a small number of times. Antigen unknown. The record originates from a study of T cell repertoires in cytomegalovirus infection. Overall study: Public TCR beta signatures marked donors with CMV infection and the matching HLA. General study points: HLA-C-restricted CMV-specific TCR beta clonotypes were dominant in the ex vivo response. The cumulative frequency of public TCR beta families identified carriers of CMV plus the relevant HLA.

TCRdb reprocessed the reads with MiXCR, giving one entry per CDR3 protein. The sample lists some 920,000 distinct CDR3 sequences, around 32% occurring once. The V end was cut by 7 bases, the J end by 4 bases, with 20 bases between. The CDR3 is made up of 15 amino acids. Per germline, CDR1 MNHNS and CDR2 SASEGT. The specimen comprised cultured CD8+ T cells from PBMCs, sampled from culture after CMV antigen stimulation. This TCR derives from a human donor in good health (CMV status not recorded). Some clones in this sample may be carry-over from other donors' samples. V gene TRBV6-1 combines with J gene TRBJ2-7; the D gene is possibly TRBD2 (5 bases). The CDR3 bases are TGTGCCAGCAACGACCCCCTGAGCGGTTCTTACGAGCAGTACTTC. Translation gives CASNDPLSGSYEQYF.